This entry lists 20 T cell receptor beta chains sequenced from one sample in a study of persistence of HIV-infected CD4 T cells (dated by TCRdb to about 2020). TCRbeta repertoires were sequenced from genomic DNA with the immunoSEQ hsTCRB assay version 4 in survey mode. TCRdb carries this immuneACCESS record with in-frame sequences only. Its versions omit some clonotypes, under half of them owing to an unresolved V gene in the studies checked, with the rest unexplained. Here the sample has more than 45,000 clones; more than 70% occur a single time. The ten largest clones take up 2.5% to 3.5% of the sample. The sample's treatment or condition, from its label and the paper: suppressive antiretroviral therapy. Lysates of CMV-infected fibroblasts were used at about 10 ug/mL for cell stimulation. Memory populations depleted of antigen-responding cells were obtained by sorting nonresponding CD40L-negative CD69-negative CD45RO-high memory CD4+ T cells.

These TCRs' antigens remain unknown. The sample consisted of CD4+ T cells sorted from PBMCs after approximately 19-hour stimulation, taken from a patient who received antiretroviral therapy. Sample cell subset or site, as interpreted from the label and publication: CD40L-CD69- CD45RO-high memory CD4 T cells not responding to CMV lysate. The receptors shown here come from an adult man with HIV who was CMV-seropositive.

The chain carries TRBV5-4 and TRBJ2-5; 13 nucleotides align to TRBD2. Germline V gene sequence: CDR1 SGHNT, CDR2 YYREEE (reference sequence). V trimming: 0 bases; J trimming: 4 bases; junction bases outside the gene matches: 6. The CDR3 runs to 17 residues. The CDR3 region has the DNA TGTGCCAGCAGCTTGGAGAGACTAGCGGGAGGCGGAGAGACCCAGTACTTC. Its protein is CASSLERLAGGGETQYF.

In DNA, the CDR3 is TGTGCCTGGAGTGTACTAGCGGCCGTAGGGGAGACCCAGTACTTC. Encoded protein: CAWSVLAAVGETQYF. This sequence joins TRBV30 and TRBJ2-5; 8 bases map to TRBD2. Trimming cost V 0 bases and J 5 bases; bases outside gene matches: 8. This CDR3 spans 15 amino acids. Germline V CDR1 and CDR2: GTSNPN, SVGIG (reference sequence).

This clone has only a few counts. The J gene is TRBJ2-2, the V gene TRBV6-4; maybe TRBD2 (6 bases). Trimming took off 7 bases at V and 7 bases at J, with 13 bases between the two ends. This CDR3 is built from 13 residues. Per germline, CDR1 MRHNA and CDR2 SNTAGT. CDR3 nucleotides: TGTGCCAGCACTTCGGGAGTAAGCGGGGAGCTGTTTTTT. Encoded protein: CASTSGVSGELFF.

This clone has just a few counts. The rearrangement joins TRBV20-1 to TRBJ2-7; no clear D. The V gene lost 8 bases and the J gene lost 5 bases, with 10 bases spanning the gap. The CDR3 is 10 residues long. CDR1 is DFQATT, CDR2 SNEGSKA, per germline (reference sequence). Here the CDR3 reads CSPAQNEQYF. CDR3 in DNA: TGCAGTCCCGCCCAGAACGAGCAGTACTTC.

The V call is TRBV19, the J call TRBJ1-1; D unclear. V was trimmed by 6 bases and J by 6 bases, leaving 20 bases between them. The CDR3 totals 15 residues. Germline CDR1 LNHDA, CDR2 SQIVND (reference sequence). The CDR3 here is CASSLTGGVNPEAFF. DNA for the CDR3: TGTGCCAGTAGCCTAACGGGCGGGGTTAACCCTGAAGCTTTCTTT.

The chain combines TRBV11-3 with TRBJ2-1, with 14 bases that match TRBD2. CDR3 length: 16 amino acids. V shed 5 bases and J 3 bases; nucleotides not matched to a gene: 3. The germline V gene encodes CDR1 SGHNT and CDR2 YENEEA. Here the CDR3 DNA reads TGTGCCAGCAGCCGGGGGACTAGCGGGGGCTACAATGAGCAGTTCTTC. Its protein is CASSRGTSGGYNEQFF.

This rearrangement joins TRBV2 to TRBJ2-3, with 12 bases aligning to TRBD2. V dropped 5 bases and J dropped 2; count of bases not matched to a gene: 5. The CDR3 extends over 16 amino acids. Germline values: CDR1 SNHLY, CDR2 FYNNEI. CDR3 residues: CASSPGLAGFTDTQYF. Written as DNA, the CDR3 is TGTGCCAGCAGTCCCGGACTAGCGGGATTCACAGATACGCAGTATTTT.

The CDR3 sequence is CASSDGTGDYTEAFF. CDR3 DNA sequence: TGTGCCAGCAGTGACGGGACAGGGGATTACACTGAAGCTTTCTTT. The chain couples TRBV6-4 to TRBJ1-1, with 10 bases identical to TRBD1. Germline V gene sequence: CDR1 MRHNA, CDR2 SNTAGT. This CDR3 contains 15 residues. With 2 bases clipped from V and 3 bases from J, the junction kept 3 bases outside the gene matches.

CDR3 nucleotides: TGTGCCAGCAGTTTGTTCCGGGATAATTCACCCCTCCACTTT. This translates into CASSLFRDNSPLHF. V is TRBV27 and J is TRBJ1-6; D is undetermined. The germline V and J ends were trimmed by 3 bases and 5 bases, with 8 bases remaining between them. Germline-derived CDR1 and CDR2 are MNHEY and SMNVEV (reference sequence). This CDR3 has 14 amino acids.

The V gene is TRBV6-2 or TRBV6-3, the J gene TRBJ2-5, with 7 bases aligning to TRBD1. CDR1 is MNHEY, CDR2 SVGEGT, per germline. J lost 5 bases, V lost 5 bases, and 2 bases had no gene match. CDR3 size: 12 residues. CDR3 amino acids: CASSDRVETQYF. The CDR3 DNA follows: TGTGCCAGCAGTGACAGGGTTGAGACCCAGTACTTC.

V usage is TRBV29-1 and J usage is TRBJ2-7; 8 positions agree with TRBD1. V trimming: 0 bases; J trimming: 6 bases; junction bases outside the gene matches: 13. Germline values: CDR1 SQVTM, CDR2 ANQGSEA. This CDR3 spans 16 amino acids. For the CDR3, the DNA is TGCAGCGTTGAAGATATTCGGCAGGGGGCGGCTCGCGAGCAGTACTTC. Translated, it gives CSVEDIRQGAAREQYF.

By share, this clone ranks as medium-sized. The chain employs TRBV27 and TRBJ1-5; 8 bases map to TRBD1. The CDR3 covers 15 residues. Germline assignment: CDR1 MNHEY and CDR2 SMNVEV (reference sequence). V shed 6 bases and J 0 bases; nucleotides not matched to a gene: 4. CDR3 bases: TGTGCCAGCAGGAAAGGACAGGGTAGCAATCAGCCCCAGCATTTT. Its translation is CASRKGQGSNQPQHF.

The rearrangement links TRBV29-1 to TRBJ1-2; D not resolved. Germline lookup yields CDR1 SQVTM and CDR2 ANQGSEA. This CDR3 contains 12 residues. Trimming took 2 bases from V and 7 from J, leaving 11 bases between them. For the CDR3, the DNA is TGCAGCGTTGAACGCGGCCAGTTTGGCTACACCTTC. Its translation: CSVERGQFGYTF.

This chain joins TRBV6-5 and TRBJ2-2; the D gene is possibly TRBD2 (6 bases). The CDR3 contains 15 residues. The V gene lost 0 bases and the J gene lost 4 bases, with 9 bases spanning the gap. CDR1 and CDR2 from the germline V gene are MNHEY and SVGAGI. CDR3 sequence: CASSYSGGGTGELFF. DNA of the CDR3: TGTGCCAGCAGTTACTCGGGAGGTGGCACCGGGGAGCTGTTTTTT.

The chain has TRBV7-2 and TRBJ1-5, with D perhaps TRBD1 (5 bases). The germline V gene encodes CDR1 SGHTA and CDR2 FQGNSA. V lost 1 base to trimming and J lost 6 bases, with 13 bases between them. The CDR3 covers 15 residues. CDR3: CASSLGGNPAQPQHF. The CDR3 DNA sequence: TGTGCCAGCAGCTTAGGGGGGAACCCAGCTCAGCCCCAGCATTTT.

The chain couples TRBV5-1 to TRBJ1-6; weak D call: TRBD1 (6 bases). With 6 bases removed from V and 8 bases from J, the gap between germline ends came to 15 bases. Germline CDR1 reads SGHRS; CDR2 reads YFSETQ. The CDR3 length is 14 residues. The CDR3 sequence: CASMAGAGDSPLHF. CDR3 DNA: TGCGCCAGCATGGCGGGGGCCGGCGATTCACCCCTCCACTTT.

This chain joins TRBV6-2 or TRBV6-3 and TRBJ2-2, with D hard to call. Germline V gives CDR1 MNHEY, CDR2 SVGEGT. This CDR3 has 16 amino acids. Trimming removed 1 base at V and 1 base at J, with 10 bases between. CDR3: CASSYYPWGNTGELFF. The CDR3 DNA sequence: TGTGCCAGCAGTTACTACCCCTGGGGGAACACCGGGGAGCTGTTTTTT.

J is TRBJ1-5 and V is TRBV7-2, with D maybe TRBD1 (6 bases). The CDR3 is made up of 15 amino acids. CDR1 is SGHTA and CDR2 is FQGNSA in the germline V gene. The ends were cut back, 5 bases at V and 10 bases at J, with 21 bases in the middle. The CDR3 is CASSAWGQGPDPQHF. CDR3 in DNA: TGTGCCAGCAGCGCTTGGGGTCAGGGGCCGGATCCCCAGCATTTT.

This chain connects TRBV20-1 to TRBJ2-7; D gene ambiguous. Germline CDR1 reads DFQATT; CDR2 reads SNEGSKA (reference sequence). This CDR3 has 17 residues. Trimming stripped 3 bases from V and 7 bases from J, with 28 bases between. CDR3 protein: CSASKPTPGLYIGEQYF. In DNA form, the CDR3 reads TGCAGTGCTAGTAAGCCAACCCCCGGGCTTTACATCGGGGAGCAGTACTTC.

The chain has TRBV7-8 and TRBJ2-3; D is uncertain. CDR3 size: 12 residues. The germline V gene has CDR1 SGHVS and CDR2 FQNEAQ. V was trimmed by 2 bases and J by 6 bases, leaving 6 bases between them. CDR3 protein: CASSLYRDTQYF. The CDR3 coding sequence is TGTGCCAGCAGCTTATATCGTGATACGCAGTATTTT. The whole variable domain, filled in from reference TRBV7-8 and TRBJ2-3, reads GAGVSQSPRYKVAKRGQDVALRCDPISGHVSLFWYQQALGQGPEFLTYFQNEAQLDKSGLPSDRFFAERPEGSVSTLKIQRTQQEDSAVYLCASSLYRDTQYFGPGTRLTVL.